The clone carrying this T cell receptor beta chain was observed at least ten times. The antigen is undetermined. The entry originates in a study of T-cell memory formation after mild COVID-19. General study results and limits: CD4+ clones that contracted lay mainly in CM and EM; CD8+ ones lay in EMRA.

Each CDR3 protein is one row after TCRdb ran MiXCR on the 5' RACE reads. The data hold over 250,000 distinct CDR3 sequences, with approximately 15% observed a single time. With 2 bases removed from V and 6 bases from J, the gap between germline ends came to 13 bases. CDR1 is SGHTA and CDR2 is FQGNSA in the germline V gene. The CDR3 covers 14 residues. Sequencing was performed on PBMCs or a T cell subset sorted from them (not recorded which). The source of this sequence is a man between 18 and 29 years old who had mild COVID-19 (a few samples of this study predate the infection). Cell type and time point are not known. This chain joins TRBV7-2 and TRBJ1-1, with D unclear. This CDR3 is CASSLRLLGAEAFF. As DNA, the CDR3 is TGTGCCAGCAGCTTACGACTTTTGGGCGCTGAAGCTTTCTTT.